The clone carrying this TCR beta chain was detected a few times. The entry originates in a study of blood T cell repertoires in COVID-19. Libraries were prepared by immunoSEQ multiplex PCR; TCRdb keeps only in-frame clonotypes and omits some of them. Counted here are about 220,000 clones, 75% to 90% occurring once; the ten biggest clones make up 5.2%. The CDR3 totals 16 residues. The V end was cut by 3 bases, the J end by 3 bases, with 15 bases between. Germline CDR1 and CDR2: LNHDA and SQIVND (reference sequence). The sequencing sample was made of peripheral blood. The rearrangement links TRBV19 to TRBJ1-5; weak D call: TRBD1 (6 bases). The sequence derives from an older woman with COVID-19, enrolled during active disease. This chain's CDR3 is CASSIWTANFNQPQHF. The DNA for the CDR3 is TGTGCCAGTAGTATTTGGACAGCGAATTTCAATCAGCCCCAGCATTTT. Variable domain in full (rest from reference TRBV19 and TRBJ1-5): DGGITQSPKYLFRKEGQNVTLSCEQNLNHDAMYWYRQDPGQGLRLIYYSQIVNDFQKGDIAEGYSVSREKKESFPLTVTSAQKNPTAFYLCASSIWTANFNQPQHFGDGTRLSIL.